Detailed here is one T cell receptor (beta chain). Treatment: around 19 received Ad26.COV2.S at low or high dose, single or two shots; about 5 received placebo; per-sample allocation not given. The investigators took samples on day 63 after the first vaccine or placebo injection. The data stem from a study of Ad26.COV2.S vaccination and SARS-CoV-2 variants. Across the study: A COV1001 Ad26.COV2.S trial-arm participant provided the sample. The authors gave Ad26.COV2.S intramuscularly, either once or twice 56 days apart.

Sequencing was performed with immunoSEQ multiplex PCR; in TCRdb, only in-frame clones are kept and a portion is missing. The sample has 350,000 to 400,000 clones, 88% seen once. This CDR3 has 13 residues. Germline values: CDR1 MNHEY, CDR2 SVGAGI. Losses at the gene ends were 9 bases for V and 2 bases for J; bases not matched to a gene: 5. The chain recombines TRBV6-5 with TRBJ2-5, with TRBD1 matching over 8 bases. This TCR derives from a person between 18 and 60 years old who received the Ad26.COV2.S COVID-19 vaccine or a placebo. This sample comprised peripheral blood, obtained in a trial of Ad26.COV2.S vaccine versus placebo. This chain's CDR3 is CASRQGAQETQYF. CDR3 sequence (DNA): TGTGCCAGTCGGCAGGGGGCTCAAGAGACCCAGTACTTC.